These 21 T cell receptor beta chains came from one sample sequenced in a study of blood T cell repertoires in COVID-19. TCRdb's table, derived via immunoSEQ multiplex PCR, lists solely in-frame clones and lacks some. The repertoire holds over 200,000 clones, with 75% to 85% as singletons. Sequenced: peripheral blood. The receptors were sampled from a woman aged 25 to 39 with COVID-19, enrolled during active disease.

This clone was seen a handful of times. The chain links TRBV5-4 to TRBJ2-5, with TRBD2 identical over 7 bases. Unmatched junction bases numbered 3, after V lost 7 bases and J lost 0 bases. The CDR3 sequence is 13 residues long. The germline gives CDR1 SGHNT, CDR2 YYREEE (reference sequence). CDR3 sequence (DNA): TGTGCCAGCGGGGACTACAACCAAGAGACCCAGTACTTC. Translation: CASGDYNQETQYF.

This chain's CDR3 is CASSVAGGRLFGDEKLFF. The CDR3 DNA is TGTGCCAGCAGCGTAGCCGGAGGGCGTTTGTTTGGGGATGAAAAACTGTTTTTT. The chain joins TRBV9 to TRBJ1-4; D gene ambiguous. V was pared by 0 bases and J by 6 bases, with 21 bases between. Germline lookup yields CDR1 SGDLS and CDR2 YYNGEE. This CDR3 has 18 residues.

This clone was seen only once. CDR3 coding DNA: TGTGCCAGCAGCGCGGCGAGCCATAGCAATCAGCCCCAGCATTTT. Its translation: CASSAASHSNQPQHF. The chain combines TRBV5-5 with TRBJ1-5, with no clear D. The CDR3 loop spans 15 amino acids. Germline CDR1 and CDR2: SGHKS and YYEKEE (reference sequence). Trimming cost V 4 bases and J 0 bases, with 11 bases left between them.

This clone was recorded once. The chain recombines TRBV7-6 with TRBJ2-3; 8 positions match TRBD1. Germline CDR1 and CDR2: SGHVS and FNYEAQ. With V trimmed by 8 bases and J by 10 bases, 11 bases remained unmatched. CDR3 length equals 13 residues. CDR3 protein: CASERGTGGPQYF. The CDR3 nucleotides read TGTGCCAGCGAAAGGGGTACAGGGGGGCCGCAGTATTTT.

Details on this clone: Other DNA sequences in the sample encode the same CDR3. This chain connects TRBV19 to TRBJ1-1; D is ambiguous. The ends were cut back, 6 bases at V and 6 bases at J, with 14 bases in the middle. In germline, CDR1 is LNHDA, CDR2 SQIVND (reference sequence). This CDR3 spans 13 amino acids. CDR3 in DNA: TGTGCCAGTAGGAACTGGGAGGGCCCTGAAGCTTTCTTT. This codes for CASRNWEGPEAFF.

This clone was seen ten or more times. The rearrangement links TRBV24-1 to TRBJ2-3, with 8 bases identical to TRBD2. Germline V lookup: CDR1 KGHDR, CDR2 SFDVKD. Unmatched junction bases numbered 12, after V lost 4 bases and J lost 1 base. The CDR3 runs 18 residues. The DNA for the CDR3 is TGTGCCACCAGTGACCCTCGAGGGGCGGGAGGCCGCACAGATACGCAGTATTTT. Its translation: CATSDPRGAGGRTDTQYF.

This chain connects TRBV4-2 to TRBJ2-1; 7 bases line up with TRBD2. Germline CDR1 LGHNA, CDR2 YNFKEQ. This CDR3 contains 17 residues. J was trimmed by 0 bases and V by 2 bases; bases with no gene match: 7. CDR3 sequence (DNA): TGTGCCAGCAGCCAACCTATTCCTAGCGGCTCCTACAATGAGCAGTTCTTC. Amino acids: CASSQPIPSGSYNEQFF.

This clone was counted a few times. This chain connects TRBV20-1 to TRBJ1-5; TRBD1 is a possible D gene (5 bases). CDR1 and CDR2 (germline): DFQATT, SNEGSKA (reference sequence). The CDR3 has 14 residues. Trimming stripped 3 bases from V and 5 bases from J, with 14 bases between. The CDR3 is CSASRGNLHQPQHF. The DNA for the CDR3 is TGCAGTGCTAGTCGGGGGAACCTTCATCAGCCCCAGCATTTT.

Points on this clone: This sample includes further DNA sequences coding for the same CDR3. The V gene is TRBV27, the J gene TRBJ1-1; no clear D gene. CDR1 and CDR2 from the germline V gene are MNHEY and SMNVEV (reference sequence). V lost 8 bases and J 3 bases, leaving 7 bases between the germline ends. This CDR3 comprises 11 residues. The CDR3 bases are TGTGCCAGCGGGCCGGACACTGAAGCTTTCTTT. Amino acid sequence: CASGPDTEAFF.

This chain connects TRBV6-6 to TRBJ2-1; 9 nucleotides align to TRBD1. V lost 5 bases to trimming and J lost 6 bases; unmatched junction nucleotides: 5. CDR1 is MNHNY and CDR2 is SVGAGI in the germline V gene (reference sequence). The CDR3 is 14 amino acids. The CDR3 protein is CASSPPGQGNEQFF. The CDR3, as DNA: TGTGCCAGCAGTCCCCCGGGACAGGGCAATGAGCAGTTCTTC.

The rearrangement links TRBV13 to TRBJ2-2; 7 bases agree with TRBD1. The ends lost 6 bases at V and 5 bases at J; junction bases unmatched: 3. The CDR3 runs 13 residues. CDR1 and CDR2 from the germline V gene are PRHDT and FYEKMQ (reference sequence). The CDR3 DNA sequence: TGTGCCAGCAGTCTGACAGGGACCGGGGAGCTGTTTTTT. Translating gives CASSLTGTGELFF.

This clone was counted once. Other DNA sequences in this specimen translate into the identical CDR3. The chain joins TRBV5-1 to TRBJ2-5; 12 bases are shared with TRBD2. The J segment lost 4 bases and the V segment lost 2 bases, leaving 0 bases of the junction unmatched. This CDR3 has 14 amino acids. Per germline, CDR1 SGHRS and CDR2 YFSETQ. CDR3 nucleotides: TGCGCCAGCAGCTTACTAGCGGGAGGAGAGACCCAGTACTTC. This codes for CASSLLAGGETQYF.

The CDR3 nucleotides are TGTGCCAGCAGCGTAGGGGGGGTGAGCACTGAAGCTTTCTTT. Translated, it gives CASSVGGVSTEAFF. The rearrangement links TRBV9 to TRBJ1-1; maybe TRBD1 (5 bases). The CDR3 has 14 amino acids. With 0 bases removed from V and 4 bases from J, the gap between germline ends came to 10 bases. CDR1 is SGDLS and CDR2 is YYNGEE in the germline V gene.

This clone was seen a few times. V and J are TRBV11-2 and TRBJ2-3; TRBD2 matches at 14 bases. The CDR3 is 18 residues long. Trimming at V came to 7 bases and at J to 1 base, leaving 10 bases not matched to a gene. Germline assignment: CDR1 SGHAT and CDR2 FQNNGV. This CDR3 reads CASTATSGGGLGTDTQYF. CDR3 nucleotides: TGTGCCAGCACCGCGACTAGCGGGGGGGGGTTAGGCACAGATACGCAGTATTTT. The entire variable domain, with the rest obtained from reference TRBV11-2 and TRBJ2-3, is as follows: EAGVAQSPRYKIIEKRQSVAFWCNPISGHATLYWYQQILGQGPKLLIQFQNNGVVDDSQLPKDRFSAERLKGVDSTLKIQPAKLEDSAVYLCASTATSGGGLGTDTQYFGPGTRLTVL.

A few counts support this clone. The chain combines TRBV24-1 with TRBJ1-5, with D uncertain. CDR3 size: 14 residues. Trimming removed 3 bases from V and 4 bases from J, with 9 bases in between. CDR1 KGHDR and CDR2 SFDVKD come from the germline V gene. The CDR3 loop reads CATSDTGLNQPQHF. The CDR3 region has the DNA TGTGCCACCAGTGATACTGGACTGAATCAGCCCCAGCATTTT.

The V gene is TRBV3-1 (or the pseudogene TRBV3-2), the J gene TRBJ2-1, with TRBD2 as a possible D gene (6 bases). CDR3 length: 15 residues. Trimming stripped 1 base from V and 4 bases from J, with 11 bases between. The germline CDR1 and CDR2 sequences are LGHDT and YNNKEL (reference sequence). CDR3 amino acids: CASSQAGVLYNEQFF. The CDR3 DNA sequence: TGTGCCAGCAGCCAAGCGGGAGTCTTGTACAATGAGCAGTTCTTC.

The CDR3 loop is CASSSGQGAGGELFF. The CDR3 DNA reads TGTGCCAGCAGTTCGGGACAGGGGGCCGGCGGGGAGCTGTTTTTT. This chain connects TRBV6-2 or TRBV6-3 to TRBJ2-2; 12 nucleotides line up with TRBD1. V lost 4 bases and J lost 7; bases outside the gene matches: 4. CDR1 is MNHEY, CDR2 SVGEGT, per germline. The CDR3 has 15 amino acids.

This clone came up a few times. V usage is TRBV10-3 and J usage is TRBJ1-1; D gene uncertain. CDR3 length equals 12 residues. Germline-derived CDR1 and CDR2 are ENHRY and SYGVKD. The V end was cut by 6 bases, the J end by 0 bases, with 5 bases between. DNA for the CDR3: TGTGCCATCAGACAAATGAACACTGAAGCTTTCTTT. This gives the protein CAIRQMNTEAFF.

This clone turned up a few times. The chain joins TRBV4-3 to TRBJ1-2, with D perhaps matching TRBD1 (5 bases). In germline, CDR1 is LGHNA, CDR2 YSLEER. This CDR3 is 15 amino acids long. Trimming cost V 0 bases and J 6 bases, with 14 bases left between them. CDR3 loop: CASSQDRSRANGYTF. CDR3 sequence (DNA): TGCGCCAGCAGCCAAGATAGAAGCAGGGCTAATGGCTACACCTTC.

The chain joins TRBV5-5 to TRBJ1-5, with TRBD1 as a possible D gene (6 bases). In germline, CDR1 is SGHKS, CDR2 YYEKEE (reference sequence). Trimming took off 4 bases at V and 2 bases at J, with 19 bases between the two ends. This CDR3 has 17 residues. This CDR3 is CASSPFKQGRRNQPQHF. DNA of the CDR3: TGTGCCAGCAGCCCTTTTAAACAGGGTAGGCGCAATCAGCCCCAGCATTTT.

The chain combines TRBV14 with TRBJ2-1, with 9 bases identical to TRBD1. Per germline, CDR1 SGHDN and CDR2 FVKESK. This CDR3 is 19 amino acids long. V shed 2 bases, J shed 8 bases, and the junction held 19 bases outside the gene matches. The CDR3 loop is CASSQSLGTGPSWMDEQFF. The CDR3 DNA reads TGTGCCAGCAGCCAATCCCTAGGGACAGGGCCCTCTTGGATGGATGAGCAGTTCTTC.